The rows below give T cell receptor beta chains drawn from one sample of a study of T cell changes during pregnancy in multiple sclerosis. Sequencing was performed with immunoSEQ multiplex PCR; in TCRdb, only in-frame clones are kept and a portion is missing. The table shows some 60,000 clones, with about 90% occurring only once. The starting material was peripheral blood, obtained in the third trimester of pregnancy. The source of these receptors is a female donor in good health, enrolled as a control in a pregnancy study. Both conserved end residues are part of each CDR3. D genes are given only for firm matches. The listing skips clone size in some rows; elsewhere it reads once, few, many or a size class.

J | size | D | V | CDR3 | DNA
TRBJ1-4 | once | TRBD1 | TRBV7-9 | CASSFRQGAIARTNEKLFF | TGTGCCAGCAGCTTCCGACAGGGGGCGATTGCCAGGACTAATGAAAAACTGTTTTTT
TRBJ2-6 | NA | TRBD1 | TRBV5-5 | CASSLAQGASGANVLTF | TGTGCCAGCAGCTTGGCTCAGGGGGCTTCTGGGGCCAACGTCCTGACTTTC
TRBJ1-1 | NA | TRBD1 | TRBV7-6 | CASSAGQGNTEAFF | TGTGCCAGCAGCGCCGGACAGGGAAACACTGAAGCTTTCTTT
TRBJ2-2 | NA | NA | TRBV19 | CASSIRGGSRTGLVTGELFF | TGTGCCAGTAGTATAAGGGGGGGATCTAGAACAGGGCTCGTCACCGGGGAGCTGTTTTTT
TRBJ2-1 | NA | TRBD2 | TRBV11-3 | CASSSSGRAYNEQFF | TGTGCCAGCAGCTCTAGCGGGAGGGCCTACAATGAGCAGTTCTTC
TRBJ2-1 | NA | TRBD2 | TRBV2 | CAGQGSSGRPPAYNEQFF | TGTGCCGGGCAAGGAAGTAGCGGGAGGCCACCTGCCTACAATGAGCAGTTCTTC
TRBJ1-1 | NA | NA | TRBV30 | CAWNIPPGDTEAFF | TGTGCCTGGAACATCCCCCCCGGGGACACTGAAGCTTTCTTT
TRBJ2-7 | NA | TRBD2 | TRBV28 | CASTNMGTSGRKAYEQYF | TGTGCCAGCACCAACATGGGGACTAGCGGGAGGAAAGCCTACGAGCAGTACTTC
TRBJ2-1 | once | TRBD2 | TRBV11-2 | CASSLMAGAVTREQFF | TGTGCCAGCAGCTTAATGGCGGGAGCAGTTACGAGAGAGCAGTTCTTC
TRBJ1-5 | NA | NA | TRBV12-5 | CASGLASGGHQPQHF | TGTGCTAGTGGTTTGGCTTCGGGGGGTCATCAGCCCCAGCATTTT
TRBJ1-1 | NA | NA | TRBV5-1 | CASSLSDTQEAFF | TGCGCCAGCAGCTTGTCCGACACCCAGGAAGCTTTCTTT
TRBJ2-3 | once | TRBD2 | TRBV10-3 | CAISRALAGTDTQYF | TGTGCCATCAGCAGAGCGCTAGCGGGGACAGATACGCAGTATTTT
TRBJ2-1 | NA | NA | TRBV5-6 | CASSWGTVPNEQFF | TGTGCCAGCAGCTGGGGGACTGTCCCTAATGAGCAGTTCTTC
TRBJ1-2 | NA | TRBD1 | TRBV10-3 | CAIQTGSNYGYTF | TGTGCCATTCAGACAGGGAGTAACTATGGCTACACCTTC
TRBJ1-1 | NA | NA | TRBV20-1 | CSARQNTEAFF | TGCAGTGCACGACAGAACACTGAAGCTTTCTTT
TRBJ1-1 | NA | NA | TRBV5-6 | CASSLRGYPTEAFF | TGTGCCAGCAGCTTGCGGGGGTACCCCACTGAAGCTTTCTTT
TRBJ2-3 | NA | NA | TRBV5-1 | CASSLGGSGPDTQYF | TGCGCCAGCAGCTTGGGGGGTAGCGGCCCAGATACGCAGTATTTT
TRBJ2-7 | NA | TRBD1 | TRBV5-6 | CASRPGQGGSYEQYF | TGTGCCAGCAGACCTGGACAGGGCGGGTCGTACGAGCAGTACTTC
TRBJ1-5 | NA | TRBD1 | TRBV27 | CASSLAGTGKNQPQHF | TGTGCCAGCAGTTTAGCCGGGACAGGAAAGAATCAGCCCCAGCATTTT
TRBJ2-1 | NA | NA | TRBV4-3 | CASSRELGVGWNEQFF | TGCGCCAGCAGCCGCGAACTAGGTGTCGGATGGAATGAGCAGTTCTTC
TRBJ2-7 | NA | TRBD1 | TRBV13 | CASSLIGQGAREQYF | TGTGCCAGCAGCTTGATTGGACAGGGGGCGCGGGAGCAGTACTTC
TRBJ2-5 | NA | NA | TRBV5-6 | CASSFGWSGGETQYF | TGTGCCAGCAGCTTTGGTTGGTCCGGGGGAGAGACCCAGTACTTC
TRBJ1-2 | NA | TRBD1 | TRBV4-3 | CASSQVGTGSKGGYTF | TGCGCCAGCAGCCAAGTCGGGACAGGGAGTAAGGGTGGCTACACCTTC
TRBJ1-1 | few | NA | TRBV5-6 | CASSLVAREAFF | TGTGCCAGCAGCTTGGTGGCCCGTGAAGCTTTCTTT
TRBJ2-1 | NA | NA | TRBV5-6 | CASSRQVGRAYNEQFF | TGTGCCAGCAGCCGACAGGTGGGCAGGGCTTACAATGAGCAGTTCTTC
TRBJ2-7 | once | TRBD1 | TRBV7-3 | CASSFTTGDEQYF | TGTGCCAGCAGCTTTACGACAGGGGACGAGCAGTACTTC
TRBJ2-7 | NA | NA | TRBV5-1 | CARNRTELKHGQYF | TGCGCCAGGAATAGGACAGAGCTTAAACATGGGCAGTACTTC
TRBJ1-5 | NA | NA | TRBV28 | CASSFEAAYQPQHF | TGTGCCAGCAGTTTTGAGGCGGCCTATCAGCCCCAGCATTTT
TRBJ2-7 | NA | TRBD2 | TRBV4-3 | CASSQGASGGNYEQYF | TGCGCCAGCAGCCAAGGCGCTAGCGGGGGTAACTACGAGCAGTACTTC
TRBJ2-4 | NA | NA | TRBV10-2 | CASSEPERSAKNIQYF | TGCGCCAGCAGTGAGCCCGAGCGGAGCGCCAAAAACATTCAGTACTTC
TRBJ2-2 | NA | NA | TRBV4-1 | CASRPDSPTTNVLFF | TGCGCCAGCAGACCCGACAGTCCCACCACCAATGTGCTGTTTTTT
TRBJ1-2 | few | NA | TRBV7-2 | CASSSSAYGYTF | TGTGCCAGCAGCTCAAGCGCCTATGGCTACACCTTC
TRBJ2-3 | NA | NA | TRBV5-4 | CASSSGRDPDTQYF | TGTGCCAGCAGCTCAGGGCGGGACCCAGATACGCAGTATTTT
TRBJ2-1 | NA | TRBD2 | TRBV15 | CATSRDPSGSSYNEQFF | TGTGCCACCAGCAGAGATCCCAGCGGGAGCTCCTACAATGAGCAGTTCTTC
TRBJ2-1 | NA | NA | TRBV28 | CASSLMGGAGGSNEFF | TGTGCCAGCAGTTTGATGGGGGGCGCAGGGGGTTCTAATGAGTTCTTC
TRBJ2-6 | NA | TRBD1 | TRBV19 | CASSKDRGSGANVLTF | TGTGCCAGTAGTAAAGACAGGGGGTCTGGGGCCAACGTCCTGACTTTC
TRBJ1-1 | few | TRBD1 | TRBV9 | CASSVGTGWGNTEAFF | TGTGCCAGCAGCGTTGGGACAGGGTGGGGGAACACTGAAGCTTTCTTT
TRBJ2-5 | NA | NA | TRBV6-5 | CASSTRGETQYF | TGTGCCAGCAGTACAAGGGGAGAGACCCAGTACTTC
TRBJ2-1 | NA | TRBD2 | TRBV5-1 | CASSDSPGLSYNEQFF | TGCGCCAGCAGTGATTCTCCGGGACTATCCTACAATGAGCAGTTCTTC
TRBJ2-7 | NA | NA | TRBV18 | CASSLTNSYEQYF | TGTGCCAGCTCACTGACTAATTCCTACGAGCAGTACTTC
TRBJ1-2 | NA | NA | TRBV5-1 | CASSPEPGPSGTRGYTF | TGCGCCAGCAGCCCGGAACCGGGACCCTCCGGGACTCGTGGCTACACCTTC
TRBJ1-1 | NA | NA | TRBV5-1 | CASSPEPNRATEAFF | TGCGCCAGCAGCCCGGAACCTAACAGGGCCACTGAAGCTTTCTTT
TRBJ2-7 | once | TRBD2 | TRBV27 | CASGPQRGRTYEQYF | TGTGCCAGCGGCCCCCAGCGGGGTAGAACCTACGAGCAGTACTTC
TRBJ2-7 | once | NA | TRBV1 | CTSIAGGASYEQYF | TGCACCAGCATCGCGGGGGGGGCGTCCTACGAGCAGTACTTC
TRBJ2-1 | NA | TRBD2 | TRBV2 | CASSSGINNEQFF | TGTGCCAGCAGTAGCGGGATAAACAATGAGCAGTTCTTC